These 26 T cell receptor beta chains were sequenced from one sample in a study of naive and memory T cell subsets. Both TRBC1 and TRBC2 were covered by a beta constant-region primer of two equimolar oligonucleotides. Four rounds of PCR amplified the ligated cDNA using nested alpha and beta constant-region primers plus SP2. A single record per CDR3 protein comes from TCRdb applying MiXCR to the UMI-ligation and nested PCR reads. In the table there are roughly 80,000 distinct CDR3 sequences, 9% to 9.5% of which are singletons. Source material: naive CD8+ T cells from blood. Receptors originate from a human donor in good health.

This clonotype was detected many times. The gene calls are TRBV3-1 and TRBJ1-5; D is unresolved. Germline CDR1 and CDR2: LGHDT and YNNKEL (reference sequence). V was shortened by 0 bases and J by 1 base, with 7 bases between the two germline ends. The CDR3 is made up of 15 amino acids. CDR3: CASSQDHGSNQPQHF. As DNA, the CDR3 is TGTGCCAGCAGCCAAGATCATGGGAGCAATCAGCCCCAGCATTTT.

This clonotype was counted at least ten times. V is TRBV27 and J is TRBJ1-5; D is possibly TRBD1 (5 bases). V was cut by 3 bases and J by 3 bases, with 9 bases left in between. The CDR3 consists of 14 residues. Per germline, CDR1 MNHEY and CDR2 SMNVEV (reference sequence). CDR3 amino acids: CASSFPGPNQPQHF. The CDR3 region has the DNA TGTGCCAGCAGTTTTCCGGGGCCCAATCAGCCCCAGCATTTT.

The chain joins TRBV27 to TRBJ2-1, with 13 bases lining up with TRBD2. Germline V lookup: CDR1 MNHEY, CDR2 SMNVEV (reference sequence). This CDR3 comprises 15 residues. V trimming: 4 bases; J trimming: 10 bases; junction bases outside the gene matches: 7. The CDR3 region has the DNA TGTGCCAGCAGTTCCGGACTAGCGGGGGACAGAGAGCAGTTCTTC. It encodes CASSSGLAGDREQFF.

This clonotype was detected many times. The chain links TRBV27 to TRBJ2-7; no clear D gene. The germline V gene encodes CDR1 MNHEY and CDR2 SMNVEV (reference sequence). This CDR3 comprises 15 residues. The germline V and J ends were trimmed by 3 bases and 4 bases, with 16 bases remaining between them. This CDR3 reads CASSFERTNRYEQYF. CDR3 coding DNA: TGTGCCAGCAGTTTCGAAAGAACCAACCGGTACGAGCAGTACTTC.

This clonotype came up a few times. The J gene is TRBJ2-7, the V gene TRBV12-5; 10 bases fit TRBD1. The CDR3 has 15 residues. Germline V CDR1 and CDR2: LGHNT, FRNRAP. V lost 6 bases to trimming and J lost 4 bases; unmatched junction nucleotides: 9. The CDR3 reads CASGPGQGVEYEQYF. In nucleotides, the CDR3 is TGTGCTAGTGGCCCTGGACAGGGGGTAGAATACGAGCAGTACTTC.

This clonotype was recorded many times. The genes are TRBV9 and TRBJ2-5; TRBD2 might be the D (5 bases). Germline CDR1 SGDLS, CDR2 YYNGEE. V was shortened by 3 bases and J by 1 base, with 16 bases between the two germline ends. The CDR3 contains 16 residues. This CDR3 is CASSGRRKRSQETQYF. CDR3 in DNA: TGTGCCAGCAGCGGTCGAAGGAAGCGGTCCCAAGAGACCCAGTACTTC.

This clonotype was picked up a small number of times. V is TRBV28 and J is TRBJ2-2; 9 bases map to TRBD1. This CDR3 contains 18 residues. V shed 5 bases and J 2 bases; nucleotides not matched to a gene: 12. Germline V gives CDR1 MDHEN, CDR2 SYDVKM. The CDR3 protein is CASSPGGPGQGNTGELFF. CDR3 bases: TGTGCCAGCAGTCCAGGAGGTCCGGGACAGGGTAACACCGGGGAGCTGTTTTTT. The variable domain in full, with the rest retrieved from reference TRBV28 and TRBJ2-2, is DVKVTQSSRYLVKRTGEKVFLECVQDMDHENMFWYRQDPGLGLRLIYFSYDVKMKEKGDIPEGYSVSREKKERFSLILESASTNQTSMYLCASSPGGPGQGNTGELFFGEGSRLTVL.

In its sample, this clonotype was seen many times. The chain uses TRBV12-3 or TRBV12-4 and TRBJ1-5; D is unclear. The CDR3 has 12 amino acids. V lost 5 bases, J lost 4 bases, and 6 bases lay in between. The CDR3 nucleotides read TGTGCCAGCAGTAGAGGAAATCAGCCCCAGCATTTT. Residues: CASSRGNQPQHF.

This clonotype was picked up a small number of times. The J gene is TRBJ2-3, the V gene TRBV4-2, with TRBD2 matching over 12 bases. CDR3 size: 19 residues. Germline V lookup: CDR1 LGHNA, CDR2 YNFKEQ. V was clipped by 0 bases and J by 0 bases; unmatched bases: 7. The CDR3: CASSQDLGLAGLSTDTQYF. CDR3 DNA sequence: TGTGCCAGCAGCCAAGATTTGGGACTAGCGGGTCTTAGCACAGATACGCAGTATTTT.

Here the CDR3 reads CASSFRDSGEQYF. DNA of the CDR3: TGTGCCAGCAGTTTCAGGGACAGCGGGGAGCAGTACTTC. The V call is TRBV27, the J call TRBJ2-7; perhaps TRBD1 as D (7 bases). The V end lost 3 bases, the J end lost 7 bases, and 13 bases lay between the germline ends. Germline loops: CDR1 MNHEY, CDR2 SMNVEV (reference sequence). There are 13 residues in the CDR3.

The chain links TRBV5-6 to TRBJ2-7, with unresolved D. Trimming took 4 bases from V and 1 from J, leaving 6 bases between them. Germline V lookup: CDR1 SGHDT, CDR2 YYEEEE. The CDR3 totals 12 residues. The CDR3 loop is CASSQASYEQYF. The CDR3 nucleotides are TGTGCCAGCAGCCAGGCATCCTACGAGCAGTACTTC.

This clonotype turned up a few times. The V and J genes are TRBV7-2 and TRBJ2-5, with TRBD1 matching 7 bases. The CDR3 length is 16 residues. Germline lookup yields CDR1 SGHTA and CDR2 FQGNSA. V lost 3 bases, J lost 4 bases, and 11 bases stayed unmatched. CDR3 residues: CASSFHAGTERETQYF. The CDR3, as DNA: TGTGCCAGCAGCTTCCATGCCGGGACAGAAAGAGAGACCCAGTACTTC.

This clonotype was counted a few times. This chain joins TRBV7-9 and TRBJ2-7; 11 bases agree with TRBD1. With 4 bases clipped from V and 3 bases from J, the junction kept 2 bases outside the gene matches. Germline V gene sequence: CDR1 SEHNR, CDR2 FQNEAQ (reference sequence). The CDR3 covers 14 residues. This CDR3 reads CASSSDRGLYEQYF. In DNA form, the CDR3 reads TGTGCCAGCAGCTCGGACAGGGGGCTCTACGAGCAGTACTTC. The full variable domain, its missing parts supplied by reference TRBV7-9 and TRBJ2-7, is DTGVSQNPRHKITKRGQNVTFRCDPISEHNRLYWYRQTLGQGPEFLTYFQNEAQLEKSRLLSDRFSAERPKGSFSTLEIQRTEQGDSAMYLCASSSDRGLYEQYFGPGTRLTVT.

This clonotype appeared a few times. The chain employs TRBV20-1 and TRBJ1-1; no firm D call. Germline CDR1 is DFQATT and CDR2 is SNEGSKA (reference sequence). V dropped 3 bases and J dropped 4 bases, with 18 bases sitting between them. The CDR3 is 15 amino acids. DNA of the CDR3: TGCAGTGCTAGCGTGGGCCGGCGATGGGCCACTGAAGCTTTCTTT. Amino acid sequence: CSASVGRRWATEAFF.

The chain combines TRBV2 with TRBJ2-7; D not resolved. Germline loops: CDR1 SNHLY, CDR2 FYNNEI. V lost 6 bases to trimming and J lost 3 bases, with 9 bases between them. The CDR3 loop spans 12 amino acids. CDR3 DNA sequence: TGTGCCAGCAGCGGACCGAACTACGAGCAGTACTTC. Its protein product is CASSGPNYEQYF.

This clonotype was recorded many times. The chain links TRBV12-3 or TRBV12-4 to TRBJ2-1; 9 bases fit TRBD2. V dropped 6 bases and J dropped 8; count of bases not matched to a gene: 8. The CDR3 has 14 amino acids. CDR3 in amino acids: CASRSGLAWDEQFF. The CDR3 DNA reads TGTGCCAGCAGATCCGGACTAGCGTGGGATGAGCAGTTCTTC.

This clonotype was seen repeatedly, ten times or more. The junction departs from germline at one end; a sequencing error may be responsible. V gene TRBV7-9 combines with J gene TRBJ2-3; TRBD1 matches at 7 bases. Germline V gene data show CDR1 as SEHNR and CDR2 as FQNEAQ (reference sequence). The CDR3 runs to 14 residues. Written as DNA, the CDR3 is TGTGCCAGCAGTTTAGACAGGGACACAGATACGCAGTATTTT. Translation gives CASSLDRDTDTQYF. Looking up the rest from reference TRBV7-9 and TRBJ2-3 gives the full variable domain: DTGVSQNPRHKITKRGQNVTFRCDPISEHNRLYWYRQTLGQGPEFLTYFQNEAQLEKSRLLSDRFSAERPKGSFSTLEIQRTEQGDSAMYLCASSLDRDTDTQYFGPGTRLTVL.

The chain couples TRBV6-2 or TRBV6-3 to TRBJ1-5; 7 bases line up with TRBD1. Per germline, CDR1 MNHEY and CDR2 SVGEGT. The J segment lost 6 bases and the V segment lost 2 bases, leaving 13 bases of the junction unmatched. This CDR3 has 17 residues. CDR3 loop: CASSYDAGAPGGQPQHF. CDR3 DNA sequence: TGTGCCAGCAGTTACGATGCAGGGGCCCCAGGGGGTCAGCCCCAGCATTTT.

This clonotype was observed a handful of times. V and J are TRBV28 and TRBJ2-7; D is uncertain. V lost 5 bases and J lost 1, with 6 bases in between. Germline V gene sequence: CDR1 MDHEN, CDR2 SYDVKM. This CDR3 spans 12 amino acids. The CDR3 region is CASSLRSYEQYF. For the CDR3, the DNA is TGTGCCAGCAGTCTGAGGTCCTACGAGCAGTACTTC.

This clonotype was recorded a few times. The chain couples TRBV20-1 to TRBJ1-5; no clear D gene. The germline V gene has CDR1 DFQATT and CDR2 SNEGSKA (reference sequence). CDR3 size: 14 residues. The V and J ends lost 5 bases and 3 bases respectively, with 14 bases between them. The CDR3 sequence: CSAQEGYLNQPQHF. CDR3 nucleotide sequence: TGCAGTGCTCAGGAGGGATATCTCAATCAGCCCCAGCATTTT.

The chain carries TRBV28 and TRBJ2-3, with D possibly TRBD2 on 6 matching bases. V gave up 6 bases and J gave up 1 base, with 11 bases separating them. This CDR3 region has 14 residues. The germline V gene has CDR1 MDHEN and CDR2 SYDVKM. CDR3 in DNA: TGTGCCAGCAGCGGACTACTTGGCACAGATACGCAGTATTTT. Its protein product is CASSGLLGTDTQYF.

Note on this clonotype: With a much larger clone just one base away, this may be a read error. The CDR3 DNA reads TGTACCAGCAGCCGGCTGTGGCAGGGATTCGATACGCAGTATTTT. This codes for CTSSRLWQGFDTQYF. This sequence joins TRBV7-9 and TRBJ2-3; possible D gene TRBD1, 5 bases. The CDR3 sequence is 15 residues long. CDR1 is SEHNR and CDR2 is FQNEAQ in the germline V gene (reference sequence).

The rearrangement links TRBV7-6 to TRBJ2-1; 8 bases match TRBD1. Germline values: CDR1 SGHVS, CDR2 FNYEAQ. This CDR3 has 15 amino acids. The V gene end was trimmed by 4 bases and the J gene end by 5 bases; junction bases not matched to a gene: 7. The CDR3 DNA reads TGTGCCAGCAGCTACAAAGCGACAGGGGACAATGAGCAGTTCTTC. Its protein is CASSYKATGDNEQFF.

The sample holds many counts of this clonotype. V and J are TRBV29-1 and TRBJ2-1; unclear D gene. The V end was cut by 4 bases, the J end by 4 bases, with 26 bases between. The germline V gene encodes CDR1 SQVTM and CDR2 ANQGSEA. CDR3 length equals 18 residues. This chain's CDR3 is CSVAEVGAPTLIYNEQFF. DNA of the CDR3: TGCAGCGTTGCTGAGGTTGGAGCGCCAACCTTAATTTACAATGAGCAGTTCTTC.

The chain has TRBV18 and TRBJ1-2; D might be TRBD1 (5 bases). The germline V and J ends were trimmed by 3 bases and 1 base, with 12 bases remaining between them. Germline V gene data show CDR1 as KGHSH and CDR2 as LQKENI. The CDR3 has 15 residues. The chain's CDR3 is CASSPGRGYNYGYTF. The CDR3 region has the DNA TGTGCCAGCTCACCGGGAAGGGGCTATAACTATGGCTACACCTTC. Using reference TRBV18 and TRBJ1-2 for the parts outside the CDR3, the full variable domain is NAGVMQNPRHLVRRRGQEARLRCSPMKGHSHVYWYRQLPEEGLKFMVYLQKENIIDESGMPKERFSAEFPKEGPSILRIQQVVRGDSAAYFCASSPGRGYNYGYTFGSGTRLTVV.

This clonotype occurred many times. The rearrangement joins TRBV30 to TRBJ2-7, with D unclear. This CDR3 has 14 residues. Trimming shortened V by 5 bases and J by 0 bases, and 14 bases separated the two germline ends. The V gene's germline CDR1 is GTSNPN and CDR2 SVGIG (reference sequence). The CDR3 region has the DNA TGTGCCTGGGCCGTTACTCCTCGCTCCTACGAGCAGTACTTC. Translating it yields CAWAVTPRSYEQYF.